Each of the 6 T cell receptor beta chains below was sequenced from the same sample in a study of blood T cell repertoires in COVID-19. The assay was immunoSEQ multiplex PCR, and TCRdb's table has in-frame clones only and misses some. The profile covers a few hundred thousand clones, with roughly 85% appearing a single time and approximately 7.6% taken by the ten largest. Specimen: peripheral blood. The source of these receptors is a human donor in a cohort sampled during active COVID-19.

The V gene is TRBV7-9, the J gene TRBJ1-2; 12 positions agree with TRBD1. Germline V gene data show CDR1 as SEHNR and CDR2 as FQNEAQ (reference sequence). This CDR3 region has 15 residues. With V trimmed by 5 bases and J by 5 bases, 6 bases remained unmatched. The CDR3 sequence is CASSKGTGGLYGYTF. The CDR3 DNA reads as TGTGCCAGCAGCAAGGGGACAGGGGGCTTATATGGCTACACCTTC.

This clone has just one count. V gene TRBV5-6 combines with J gene TRBJ1-2; D is ambiguous. V was shortened by 4 bases and J by 6 bases, with 10 bases between the two germline ends. CDR1 is SGHDT, CDR2 YYEEEE, per germline. The CDR3 runs to 12 residues. CDR3 sequence reads: CASSRAMDGYTF. As DNA, the CDR3 is TGTGCCAGCAGCCGAGCTATGGATGGCTACACCTTC.

The rearrangement joins TRBV24-1 to TRBJ2-5; weak D call: TRBD2 (5 bases). Trimming took off 2 bases at V and 2 bases at J, with 20 bases between the two ends. CDR1 is KGHDR, CDR2 SFDVKD, per germline. This CDR3 is 18 amino acids long. The CDR3 nucleotides are TGTGCCACCAGTGATTCAAGAGCCGGGATTCCTATGCAAGAGACCCAGTACTTC. Translation gives CATSDSRAGIPMQETQYF.

The V call is TRBV19, the J call TRBJ2-7; 9 positions match TRBD1. CDR1 LNHDA and CDR2 SQIVND come from the germline V gene (reference sequence). This CDR3 contains 17 residues. The V gene end was trimmed by 0 bases and the J gene end by 6 bases; junction bases not matched to a gene: 12. CDR3 sequence reads: CASSIDTPGQGLGEQYF. The CDR3 DNA sequence: TGTGCCAGTAGTATAGATACGCCGGGACAGGGACTGGGCGAGCAGTACTTC.

This chain links TRBV12-3 or TRBV12-4 with TRBJ2-3; D might be TRBD1 (5 bases). Trimming took 7 bases from V and 2 from J, leaving 10 bases between them. The CDR3 is made up of 13 amino acids. As DNA, the CDR3 is TGTGCCAGCACCGCCGGACACACAGATACGCAGTATTTT. This gives the protein CASTAGHTDTQYF.

This clone was seen just once. The V and J genes are TRBV6-5 and TRBJ1-1; D perhaps matches TRBD1 (6 bases). The CDR3 spans 14 residues. V lost 6 bases and J 7 bases, leaving 18 bases between the germline ends. From germline, CDR1 is MNHEY and CDR2 SVGAGI. The CDR3 reads CASRPRGGLGEAFF. The CDR3 DNA is TGTGCCAGCAGACCACGGGGGGGCTTAGGTGAAGCTTTCTTT.